The next 28 T cell receptor beta chains were all read from a single sample in a study of monozygotic twins with inflammatory bowel disease. Reprocessing the 5' RACE reads, TCRdb reports a single entry for every CDR3 protein and omits DNA. The sample table includes 300,000 to 450,000 distinct CDR3 sequences. Input material: blood. The source is a human donor with ulcerative colitis or Crohn's disease, or a healthy co-twin of an affected twin (not recorded which).

The V gene is TRBV4-1, the J gene TRBJ2-3; TCRdb calls TRBD1, which cannot be checked without DNA. Germline V CDR1 and CDR2: MGHRA, YSYEKL. There are 16 residues in the CDR3. CDR3 sequence: CASRRAPGQRTDTQYF.

The chain joins TRBV6-6 to TRBJ2-1; the D call from TCRdb, TRBD1, cannot be confirmed without DNA. Germline V gives CDR1 MNHNY, CDR2 SVGAGI (reference sequence). There are 13 residues in the CDR3. CDR3 sequence reads: CASSNLGQGWQFF.

The gene calls are TRBV20-1 and TRBJ2-1; TCRdb designates TRBD1, a call that cannot be tested without DNA. Germline CDR1 and CDR2: DFQATT and SNEGSKA (reference sequence). CDR3 length: 16 residues. CDR3 region: CSASSSGTASYNEQFF.

The chain has TRBV7-9 and TRBJ2-1. Germline assignment: CDR1 SEHNR and CDR2 FQNEAQ (reference sequence). This CDR3 is built from 11 residues. The CDR3 reads CASSSDRGEFF.

V gene TRBV12-3 or TRBV12-4 combines with J gene TRBJ2-4; TCRdb's D call of TRBD1 is untestable without DNA. This CDR3 contains 14 residues. CDR3 sequence: CASSFPGAKNIQYF.

The chain uses TRBV20-1 and TRBJ2-1; TCRdb returns TRBD1, unconfirmable since there is no DNA. Germline V gene lookup returns CDR1 DFQATT and CDR2 SNEGSKA (reference sequence). The CDR3 has 13 amino acids. The CDR3 loop is CSATQDRFNEQFF.

CDR3 loop: CASSQDASGGGETQYF. This chain joins TRBV4-1 and TRBJ2-5; TCRdb designates TRBD2, a call that cannot be tested without DNA. Germline values: CDR1 MGHRA, CDR2 YSYEKL. The CDR3 runs 16 residues.

The chain is built from TRBV6-1 and TRBJ1-2; checking the TCRdb D call of TRBD1 is not possible without DNA. The germline CDR1 and CDR2 sequences are MNHNS and SASEGT. The CDR3 has 16 residues. CDR3 region: CASSPLPGQGTWGYTF.

V usage is TRBV6-1 and J usage is TRBJ2-7; the TCRdb D gene call, TRBD1, has no DNA to confirm it. The germline CDR1 and CDR2 sequences are MNHNS and SASEGT. The CDR3 loop spans 15 amino acids. This chain's CDR3 is CASSDDGGASYEQYF.

The chain recombines TRBV20-1 with TRBJ2-7; TCRdb's D call of TRBD1 is untestable without DNA. The CDR3 spans 14 residues. Looked up from germline, CDR1 is DFQATT and CDR2 is SNEGSKA (reference sequence). The CDR3 region is CSARGQGGQSEQYF.

V gene TRBV28 combines with J gene TRBJ2-7; TCRdb's D call, TRBD1, is unchecked because there is no DNA. This CDR3 has 15 residues. Per germline, CDR1 MDHEN and CDR2 SYDVKM. The CDR3 loop reads CASSHYGTGDYEQYF. Full variable domain (rest looked up from reference TRBV28 and TRBJ2-7): DVKVTQSSRYLVKRTGEKVFLECVQDMDHENMFWYRQDPGLGLRLIYFSYDVKMKEKGDIPEGYSVSREKKERFSLILESASTNQTSMYLCASSHYGTGDYEQYFGPGTRLTVT.

The V call is TRBV29-1, the J call TRBJ2-7; the TRBD2 assignment by TCRdb is unverifiable without DNA. Germline CDR1 and CDR2: SQVTM and ANQGSEA. The length of the CDR3 is 12 residues. CDR3: CSLHGAQYEQYF.

This sequence joins TRBV6-2 or TRBV6-3 and TRBJ2-7; checking the TCRdb D call of TRBD1 is not possible without DNA. This CDR3 contains 14 residues. CDR1 and CDR2 (germline): MNHEY, SVGEGT. The CDR3 is CASNLFGAPYEQYF.

The rearrangement links TRBV19 to TRBJ1-4; TCRdb picks TRBD1, but there is no DNA to check that call. This CDR3 contains 14 residues. Germline CDR1 and CDR2: LNHDA and SQIVND (reference sequence). The CDR3 reads CASSITGINEKLFF.

J is TRBJ1-5 and V is TRBV10-3; the D call of TRBD1 rests on TCRdb alone, since no DNA is present to check it. Germline CDR1 is ENHRY and CDR2 is SYGVKD. The CDR3 is 15 amino acids. The CDR3 sequence: CAISETGEGDQPQHF.

V is TRBV29-1 and J is TRBJ1-2; TCRdb returns TRBD1, unconfirmable since there is no DNA. CDR3 size: 14 residues. Per germline, CDR1 SQVTM and CDR2 ANQGSEA. CDR3 protein: CSVAGTGGSYGYTF. The complete variable domain, with remaining parts taken from reference TRBV29-1 and TRBJ1-2, reads SAVISQKPSRDICQRGTSLTIQCQVDSQVTMMFWYRQQPGQSLTLIATANQGSEATYESGFVIDKFPISRPNLTFSTLTVSNMSPEDSSIYLCSVAGTGGSYGYTFGSGTRLTVV.

The rearrangement links TRBV6-2 or TRBV6-3 to TRBJ2-5; TCRdb picks TRBD1, but there is no DNA to check that call. Germline lookup yields CDR1 MNHEY and CDR2 SVGEGT. The length of the CDR3 is 13 residues. CDR3 sequence: CASSAGVVETQYF.

The rearrangement joins TRBV4-2 to TRBJ2-1; TCRdb proposes TRBD2, but this gene call is untestable without DNA. The CDR3 extends over 17 amino acids. Germline V gene lookup returns CDR1 LGHNA and CDR2 YNFKEQ. CDR3 protein: CASSPQRGGSTYNEQFF.

This sequence joins TRBV5-1 and TRBJ2-1. There are 15 residues in the CDR3. Germline V CDR1 and CDR2: SGHRS, YFSETQ. This chain's CDR3 is CASSLDDSPYNEQFF.

The chain has TRBV28 and TRBJ2-7. CDR3 length: 11 amino acids. Germline CDR1 reads MDHEN; CDR2 reads SYDVKM. CDR3 amino acids: CASSRLYEQYF.

The V gene is TRBV5-1, the J gene TRBJ2-3; TCRdb returns TRBD2, unconfirmable since there is no DNA. Germline V gene data show CDR1 as SGHRS and CDR2 as YFSETQ. CDR3 length: 18 amino acids. CDR3 sequence: CASSWGLAGGASTDTQYF.

The chain recombines TRBV29-1 with TRBJ2-7; there is no DNA to check the TCRdb D call of TRBD2. This CDR3 spans 12 amino acids. Germline-derived CDR1 and CDR2 are SQVTM and ANQGSEA. Here the CDR3 reads CSASGTSIEQYF.

The chain recombines TRBV7-3 with TRBJ2-2. Looked up from germline, CDR1 is SGHTA and CDR2 is FQGTGA. The CDR3 consists of 16 residues. The CDR3 protein is CASSLYRGTNTGELFF.

J is TRBJ1-2 and V is TRBV5-1; there is no DNA to check the TCRdb D call of TRBD1. The germline V gene has CDR1 SGHRS and CDR2 YFSETQ. The CDR3 is 15 residues long. The CDR3 loop is CASSPTGDGLYGYTF.

The chain recombines TRBV19 with TRBJ2-2; no DNA is available, so the TRBD2 call from TCRdb remains unchecked. The CDR3 has 15 residues. CDR1 and CDR2 (germline): LNHDA, SQIVND (reference sequence). CDR3 region: CASSIVGGNQGELFF.

The gene calls are TRBV19 and TRBJ1-1; TCRdb's assignment of TRBD1 cannot be checked, as there is no DNA. CDR3 length equals 13 residues. From germline, CDR1 is LNHDA and CDR2 SQIVND (reference sequence). CDR3 region: CATRPPQNTEAFF.

CDR3 in amino acids: CASSQGPTMNTEAFF. This sequence joins TRBV28 and TRBJ1-1. CDR1 is MDHEN and CDR2 is SYDVKM in the germline V gene. This CDR3 has 15 residues.

This rearrangement joins TRBV7-2 to TRBJ2-7; TCRdb's D gene call, TRBD1, goes unchecked for lack of DNA. The CDR3 contains 15 residues. Per germline, CDR1 SGHTA and CDR2 FQGNSA. CDR3 amino acids: CASSLGQGKSYEQYF.